The 13 T cell receptor beta chains given below trace back to one sample, sequenced in a study of PD-1 blockade in classical Hodgkin lymphoma. Time point indicated: cycle 4 day 1 (C4D1), after less than 7 weeks of nivolumab. Every patient was affected by relapse after autologous stem cell transplantation, while exposure to brentuximab vedotin was not uniform. Method: immunoSEQ multiplex PCR; TCRdb's copy keeps in-frame clones and lacks some. The sample records around 65,000 clones, about 90% being singletons. This specimen consisted of peripheral blood mononuclear cells (PBMCs), obtained before the fourth cycle of nivolumab. These receptors came from a human donor with classical Hodgkin lymphoma.

The chain recombines TRBV5-1 with TRBJ1-1; D is possibly TRBD1 (5 bases). This CDR3 spans 13 amino acids. The germline V gene has CDR1 SGHRS and CDR2 YFSETQ. Deletions cut 0 bases from V and 7 bases from J, with 10 bases between. The CDR3 reads CASSLDRKSEAFF. The DNA of the CDR3 is TGCGCCAGCAGCTTGGACAGGAAAAGTGAAGCTTTCTTT.

The rearrangement uses TRBV9 and TRBJ1-4; 7 bases match TRBD1. Losses at the gene ends were 3 bases for V and 8 bases for J; bases not matched to a gene: 10. This CDR3 has 15 amino acids. Germline V gene data show CDR1 as SGDLS and CDR2 as YYNGEE. The CDR3 spells CASSAQQGPREKLFF. The CDR3 DNA follows: TGTGCCAGCAGCGCCCAACAGGGGCCGAGGGAAAAACTGTTTTTT.

About this clone: At the DNA level, this CDR3 is encoded by other sequences in the same sample as well. The rearrangement joins TRBV5-1 to TRBJ2-5, with D tentatively TRBD1 (6 bases). Germline values: CDR1 SGHRS, CDR2 YFSETQ. This CDR3 contains 13 residues. V lost 4 bases to trimming and J lost 4 bases, with 11 bases between them. CDR3 amino acids: CASSLQGRETQYF. The CDR3 DNA reads as TGCGCCAGCAGCCTACAGGGTCGAGAGACCCAGTACTTC.

The J gene is TRBJ2-1, the V gene TRBV5-1; 10 bases agree with TRBD1. Germline V gene data show CDR1 as SGHRS and CDR2 as YFSETQ. The CDR3 sequence is 14 residues long. V lost 4 bases and J lost 7; bases outside the gene matches: 5. The CDR3 protein is CASSPGQGGNEQFF. CDR3 sequence (DNA): TGCGCCAGCAGCCCCGGACAGGGGGGGAATGAGCAGTTCTTC.

The chain couples TRBV5-1 to TRBJ2-6; no clear D gene. The CDR3 runs 16 residues. Trimming took off 2 bases at V and 3 bases at J, with 12 bases between the two ends. Per germline, CDR1 SGHRS and CDR2 YFSETQ. The CDR3 DNA follows: TGCGCCAGCAGCTTAGGGTCCCTGGGTGGGGCCAACGTCCTGACTTTC. Residues: CASSLGSLGGANVLTF.

The V gene is TRBV10-1, the J gene TRBJ2-3, with D tentatively TRBD1 or TRBD2 (6 bases each). The CDR3 is 13 amino acids. V lost 9 bases to trimming and J lost 4 bases, with 14 bases between them. Germline CDR1 reads WNHNN; CDR2 reads SYGVQD (reference sequence). CDR3 coding DNA: TGCGCCAGTCGGCGAGGGGGGCCAGATACGCAGTATTTT. This translates into CASRRGGPDTQYF.

The rearrangement links TRBV5-1 to TRBJ1-2; possible D gene TRBD1, 5 bases. The CDR3 totals 14 residues. V shed 4 bases and J shed 12 bases, with 22 bases lying between them. Germline CDR1 and CDR2: SGHRS and YFSETQ. CDR3 coding DNA: TGCGCCAGCAGCCCGGCGACAGCTACAACGCATGACACCTTC. Amino acids: CASSPATATTHDTF.

V and J are TRBV28 and TRBJ1-1; a weak D match, TRBD1 (5 bases). Trimming left V 5 bases short and J 5 bases short, with 18 bases between. The CDR3 has 15 amino acids. Looked up from germline, CDR1 is MDHEN and CDR2 is SYDVKM. This CDR3 reads CASSPLGTGVTEAFF. The CDR3 DNA sequence: TGTGCCAGCAGTCCGCTAGGAACGGGGGTTACTGAAGCTTTCTTT.

The genes are TRBV13 and TRBJ2-7, with D perhaps TRBD2 (5 bases). The CDR3 runs to 17 residues. V gave up 4 bases and J gave up 3 bases, with 22 bases separating them. The germline CDR1 and CDR2 sequences are PRHDT and FYEKMQ (reference sequence). CDR3 protein: CASSSLNTGFGVYEQYF. As DNA, the CDR3 is TGTGCCAGCAGCTCCCTAAATACGGGGTTCGGGGTCTACGAGCAGTACTTC.

The V and J genes are TRBV5-1 and TRBJ1-2; 7 nucleotides align to TRBD1. With 0 bases clipped from V and 8 bases from J, the junction kept 7 bases outside the gene matches. This CDR3 is built from 14 residues. Germline V CDR1 and CDR2: SGHRS, YFSETQ. As DNA, the CDR3 is TGCGCCAGCAGCTTGGCCCAGGGGGTTTACGGCTACACCTTC. This gives the protein CASSLAQGVYGYTF.

The V and J genes are TRBV11-2 and TRBJ2-3; D might be TRBD2 (6 bases). Between the trimmed V and J ends, which lost 1 base and 6 bases, there was a span of 11 bases. Germline CDR1 reads SGHAT; CDR2 reads FQNNGV. The CDR3 extends over 14 amino acids. The CDR3 sequence is CASSLVLAGDTQYF. CDR3 nucleotides: TGTGCCAGCAGCTTAGTACTAGCAGGTGATACGCAGTATTTT.

V gene TRBV2 combines with J gene TRBJ2-5, with D perhaps matching TRBD2 (5 bases). Trimming removed 7 bases at V and 5 bases at J, with 11 bases between. The length of the CDR3 is 12 residues. Germline V CDR1 and CDR2: SNHLY, FYNNEI. The CDR3 DNA is TGTGCCAGCACGGGAATAATTGAGACCCAGTACTTC. It specifies CASTGIIETQYF.

The chain links TRBV6-6 to TRBJ2-2; 7 bases are shared with TRBD1. CDR1 and CDR2 from the germline V gene are MNHNY and SVGAGI (reference sequence). The CDR3 extends over 16 amino acids. V lost 0 bases, J lost 5 bases, and 6 bases stayed unmatched. This CDR3 is CASSYSRDRGTGELFF. CDR3 in DNA: TGTGCCAGCAGTTACTCTCGGGACAGAGGAACCGGGGAGCTGTTTTTT.